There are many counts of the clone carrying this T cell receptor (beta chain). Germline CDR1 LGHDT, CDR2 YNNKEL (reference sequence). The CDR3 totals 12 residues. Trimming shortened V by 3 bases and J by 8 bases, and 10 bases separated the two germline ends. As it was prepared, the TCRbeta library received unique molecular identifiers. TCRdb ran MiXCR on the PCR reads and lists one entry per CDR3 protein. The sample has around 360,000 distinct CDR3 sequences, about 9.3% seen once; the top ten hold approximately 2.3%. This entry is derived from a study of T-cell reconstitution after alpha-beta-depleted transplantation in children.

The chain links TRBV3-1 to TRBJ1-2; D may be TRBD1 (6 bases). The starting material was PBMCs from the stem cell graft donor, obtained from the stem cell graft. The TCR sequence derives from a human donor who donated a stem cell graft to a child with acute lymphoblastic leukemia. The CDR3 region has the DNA TGTGCCAGCAGCCAGGGGGCTAAAGGCTACACCTTC. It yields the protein CASSQGAKGYTF.